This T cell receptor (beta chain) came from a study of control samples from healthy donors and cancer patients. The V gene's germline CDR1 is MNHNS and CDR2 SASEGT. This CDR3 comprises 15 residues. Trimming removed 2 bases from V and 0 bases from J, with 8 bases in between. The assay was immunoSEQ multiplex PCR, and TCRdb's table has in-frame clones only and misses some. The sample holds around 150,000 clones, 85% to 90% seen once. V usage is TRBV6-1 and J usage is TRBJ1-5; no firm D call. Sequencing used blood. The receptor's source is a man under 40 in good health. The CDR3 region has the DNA TGTGCCAGCAGTGAACAGGTAACTAGCAATCAGCCCCAGCATTTT. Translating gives CASSEQVTSNQPQHF.